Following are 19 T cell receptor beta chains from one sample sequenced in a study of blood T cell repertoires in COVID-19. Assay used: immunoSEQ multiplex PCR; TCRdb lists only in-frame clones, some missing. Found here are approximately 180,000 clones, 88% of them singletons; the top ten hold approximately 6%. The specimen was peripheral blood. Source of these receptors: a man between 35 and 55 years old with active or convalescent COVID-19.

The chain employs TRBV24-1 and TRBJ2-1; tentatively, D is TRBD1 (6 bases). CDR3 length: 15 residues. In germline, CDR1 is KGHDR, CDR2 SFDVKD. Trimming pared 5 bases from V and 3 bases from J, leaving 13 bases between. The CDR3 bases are TGTGCCACCAGTGCTCCGGACAGAAACTACAATGAGCAGTTCTTC. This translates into CATSAPDRNYNEQFF.

CDR3 DNA sequence: TGCGCCAGCAGCTTTTGGTCTGGACACAACTCTGGAAACACCATATATTTT. Translation: CASSFWSGHNSGNTIYF. This chain joins TRBV5-1 and TRBJ1-3, with a weak D call TRBD1 (5 bases). This CDR3 is built from 17 residues. Trimming stripped 2 bases from V and 0 bases from J, with 15 bases between. CDR1 is SGHRS and CDR2 is YFSETQ in the germline V gene.

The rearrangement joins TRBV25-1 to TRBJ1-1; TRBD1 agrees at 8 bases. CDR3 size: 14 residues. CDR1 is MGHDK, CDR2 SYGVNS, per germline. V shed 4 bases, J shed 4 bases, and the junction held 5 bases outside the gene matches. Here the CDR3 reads CASSAFRGPTEAFF. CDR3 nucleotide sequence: TGTGCCAGCAGTGCCTTCAGGGGGCCCACTGAAGCTTTCTTT.

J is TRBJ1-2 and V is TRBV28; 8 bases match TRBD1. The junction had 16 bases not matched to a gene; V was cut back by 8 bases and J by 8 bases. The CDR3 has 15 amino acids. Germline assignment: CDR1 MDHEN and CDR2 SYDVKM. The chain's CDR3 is CASHSNGQGPFGYTF. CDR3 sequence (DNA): TGTGCCAGCCACTCAAACGGACAGGGCCCCTTCGGCTACACCTTC.

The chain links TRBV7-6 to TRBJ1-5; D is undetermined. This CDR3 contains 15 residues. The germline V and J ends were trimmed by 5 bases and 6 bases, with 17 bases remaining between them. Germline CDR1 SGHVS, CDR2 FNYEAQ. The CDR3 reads CASSVGSGSGQPQHF. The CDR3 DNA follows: TGTGCCAGCAGCGTCGGGTCCGGGAGTGGTCAGCCCCAGCATTTT.

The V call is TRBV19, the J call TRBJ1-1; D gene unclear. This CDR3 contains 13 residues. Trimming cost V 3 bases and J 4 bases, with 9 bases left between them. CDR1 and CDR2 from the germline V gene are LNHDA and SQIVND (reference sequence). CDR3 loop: CASSIDIRTEAFF. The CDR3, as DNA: TGTGCCAGTAGTATCGACATTCGCACTGAAGCTTTCTTT.

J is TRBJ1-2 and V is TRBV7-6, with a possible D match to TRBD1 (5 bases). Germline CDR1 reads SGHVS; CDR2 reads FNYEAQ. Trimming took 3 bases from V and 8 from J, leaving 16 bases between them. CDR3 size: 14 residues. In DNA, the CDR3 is TGTGCCAGCAGCTTCTCCCCGGGGGAGGGAGGCTACACCTTC. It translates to CASSFSPGEGGYTF.

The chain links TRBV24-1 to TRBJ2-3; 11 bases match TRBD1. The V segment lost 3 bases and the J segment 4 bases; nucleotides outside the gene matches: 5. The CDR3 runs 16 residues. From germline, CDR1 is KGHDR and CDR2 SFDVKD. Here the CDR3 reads CATSDGQGAQPDTQYF. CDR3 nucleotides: TGTGCCACCAGTGATGGACAGGGGGCGCAGCCAGATACGCAGTATTTT.

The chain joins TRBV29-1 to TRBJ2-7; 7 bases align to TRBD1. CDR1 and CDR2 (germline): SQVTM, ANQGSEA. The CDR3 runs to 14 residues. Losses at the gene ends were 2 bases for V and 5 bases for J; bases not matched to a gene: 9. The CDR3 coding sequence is TGCAGCGTTGAATCGAGACAGGGAACCCACGAGCAGTACTTC. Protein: CSVESRQGTHEQYF.

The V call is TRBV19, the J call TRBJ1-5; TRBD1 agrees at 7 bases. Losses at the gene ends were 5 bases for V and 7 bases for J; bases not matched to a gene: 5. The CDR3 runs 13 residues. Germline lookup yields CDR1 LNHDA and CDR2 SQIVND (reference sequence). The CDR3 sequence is CASSETGNQPQHF. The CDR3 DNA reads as TGTGCCAGTAGTGAGACAGGGAACCAGCCCCAGCATTTT. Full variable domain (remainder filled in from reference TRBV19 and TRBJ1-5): DGGITQSPKYLFRKEGQNVTLSCEQNLNHDAMYWYRQDPGQGLRLIYYSQIVNDFQKGDIAEGYSVSREKKESFPLTVTSAQKNPTAFYLCASSETGNQPQHFGDGTRLSIL.

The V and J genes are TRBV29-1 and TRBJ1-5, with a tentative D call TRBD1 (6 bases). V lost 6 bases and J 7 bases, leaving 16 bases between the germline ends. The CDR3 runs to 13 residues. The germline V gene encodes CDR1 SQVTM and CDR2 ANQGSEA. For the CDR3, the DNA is TGCAGCGTACGGACAGAGCAAGGGCAGCCCCAGCATTTT. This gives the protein CSVRTEQGQPQHF. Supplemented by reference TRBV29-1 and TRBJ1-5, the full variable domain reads SAVISQKPSRDICQRGTSLTIQCQVDSQVTMMFWYRQQPGQSLTLIATANQGSEATYESGFVIDKFPISRPNLTFSTLTVSNMSPEDSSIYLCSVRTEQGQPQHFGDGTRLSIL.

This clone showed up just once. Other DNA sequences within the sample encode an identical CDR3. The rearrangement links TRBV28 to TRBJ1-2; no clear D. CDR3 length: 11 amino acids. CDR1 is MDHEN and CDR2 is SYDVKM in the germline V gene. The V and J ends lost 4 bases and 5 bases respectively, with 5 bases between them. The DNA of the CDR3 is TGTGCCAGCAGTTCGGGATATGGCTACACCTTC. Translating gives CASSSGYGYTF.

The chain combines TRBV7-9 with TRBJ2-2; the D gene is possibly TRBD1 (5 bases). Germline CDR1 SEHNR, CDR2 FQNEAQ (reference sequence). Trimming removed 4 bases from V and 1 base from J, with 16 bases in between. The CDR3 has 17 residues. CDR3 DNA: TGTGCCAGCAGCTCCCCCCAGGGAAACATGAACACCGGGGAGCTGTTTTTT. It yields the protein CASSSPQGNMNTGELFF.

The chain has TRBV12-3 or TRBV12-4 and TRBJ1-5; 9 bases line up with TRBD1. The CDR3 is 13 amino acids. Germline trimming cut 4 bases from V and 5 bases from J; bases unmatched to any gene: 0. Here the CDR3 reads CASSWDRDQPQHF. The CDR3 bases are TGTGCCAGCAGTTGGGACAGGGATCAGCCCCAGCATTTT.

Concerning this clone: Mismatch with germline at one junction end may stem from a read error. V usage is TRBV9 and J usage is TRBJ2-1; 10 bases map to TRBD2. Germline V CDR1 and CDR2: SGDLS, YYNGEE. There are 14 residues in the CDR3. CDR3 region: CASTVAGGRSEQFF. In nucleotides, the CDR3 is TGTGCCAGCACCGTAGCGGGGGGCAGGAGTGAGCAGTTCTTC.

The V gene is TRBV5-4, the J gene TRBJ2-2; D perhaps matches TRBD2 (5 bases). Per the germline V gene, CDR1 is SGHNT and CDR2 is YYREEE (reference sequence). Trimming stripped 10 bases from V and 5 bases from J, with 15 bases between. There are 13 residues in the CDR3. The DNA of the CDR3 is TGTGCCGCACAGAGGGAGAGGACCGGGGAGCTGTTTTTT. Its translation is CAAQRERTGELFF.

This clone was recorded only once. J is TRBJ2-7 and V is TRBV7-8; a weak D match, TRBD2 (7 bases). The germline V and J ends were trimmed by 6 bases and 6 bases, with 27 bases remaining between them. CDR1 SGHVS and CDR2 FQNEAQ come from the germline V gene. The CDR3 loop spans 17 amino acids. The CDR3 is CASRPFVNREGLGEQYF. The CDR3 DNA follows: TGTGCCAGCAGGCCCTTCGTTAACAGGGAGGGTTTGGGCGAGCAGTACTTC.

The CDR3 region is CASALSLALSSYEQYF. The CDR3 DNA is TGCGCCAGCGCTCTCTCTCTAGCGCTGAGCTCCTACGAGCAGTACTTC. This chain uses TRBV5-1 with TRBJ2-7; possibly TRBD2 for D (6 bases). The germline V and J ends were trimmed by 7 bases and 0 bases, with 20 bases remaining between them. Germline lookup yields CDR1 SGHRS and CDR2 YFSETQ. This CDR3 contains 16 residues. The full variable domain, completed using reference TRBV5-1 and TRBJ2-7, is KAGVTQTPRYLIKTRGQQVTLSCSPISGHRSVSWYQQTPGQGLQFLFEYFSETQRNKGNFPGRFSGRQFSNSRSEMNVSTLELGDSALYLCASALSLALSSYEQYFGPGTRLTVT.

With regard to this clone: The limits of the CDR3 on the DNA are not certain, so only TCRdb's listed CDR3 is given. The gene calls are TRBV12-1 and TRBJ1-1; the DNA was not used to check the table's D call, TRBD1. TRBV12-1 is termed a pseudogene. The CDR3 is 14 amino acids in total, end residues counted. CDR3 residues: CASSFVGPGTEAFF.